This T cell receptor beta chain was recorded in a study of cytomegalovirus exposure and HLA in healthy donors. Study as a whole: HLA-typed donors were the source of 82 million or so unique TCRs, which an early data release held. Study conclusions and caveats: In a later analysis, V- and J-gene trimming of beta chains associated with a DCLRE1C missense variant, replicated independently. Many donors shared some public TCRs, even though most TCR sequences were rare. Later work found that TCR association rates differed between HLA loci; DRB1 had the most and HLA-C the fewest.

V lost 1 base to trimming and J lost 7 bases, with 16 bases between them. This CDR3 is built from 15 residues. Per the germline V gene, CDR1 is SNHLY and CDR2 is FYNNEI. The PCR made use of 60 Vbeta and 13 Jbeta primers. Only in-frame clones appear in the TCRdb table, and some are missing; sequencing was by immunoSEQ multiplex PCR. The sample lists about 150,000 clones, about three quarters seen once, with approximately 4% in the top ten. A word on this clone: Its specificity is not known.

Sequenced material: PBMCs. The gene calls are TRBV2 and TRBJ1-2, with D perhaps matching TRBD1 (5 bases). The receptor was isolated from a woman aged 40-49 years in good health and CMV-seronegative. The CDR3 region is CASSEEVGGRGGYTF. CDR3 coding DNA: TGTGCCAGCAGTGAAGAAGTAGGAGGGAGGGGTGGCTACACCTTC.